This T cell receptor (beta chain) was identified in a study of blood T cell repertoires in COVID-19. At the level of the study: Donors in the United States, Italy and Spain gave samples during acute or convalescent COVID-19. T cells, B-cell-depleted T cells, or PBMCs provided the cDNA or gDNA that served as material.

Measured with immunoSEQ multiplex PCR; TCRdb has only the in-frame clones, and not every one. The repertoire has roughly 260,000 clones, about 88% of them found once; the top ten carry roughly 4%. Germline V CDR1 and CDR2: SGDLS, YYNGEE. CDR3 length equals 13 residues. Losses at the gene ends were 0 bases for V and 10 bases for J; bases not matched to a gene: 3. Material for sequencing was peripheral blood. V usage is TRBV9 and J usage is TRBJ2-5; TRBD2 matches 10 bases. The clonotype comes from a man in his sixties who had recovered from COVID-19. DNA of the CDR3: TGTGCCAGCAGCGTAGATGGGACTAGCGTCCAGTACTTC. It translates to CASSVDGTSVQYF.